This TCR beta chain was identified in a study of cytomegalovirus exposure and HLA in healthy donors. Study-level background: There were 350 to 400 genotyped donors. Of these, about 86% fell in the genetic ancestry cluster associated with self-reported Caucasian donors. Study-level points and caveats: Immune exposure was documented only through CMV serostatus.

Notes on this clone: What it binds is not known.

Germline trimming cut 8 bases from V and 3 bases from J; bases unmatched to any gene: 10. The germline gives CDR1 MDHEN, CDR2 SYDVKM. The CDR3 has 16 amino acids. PCR was performed using 60 Vbeta and 13 Jbeta primers. Using immunoSEQ multiplex PCR, the repertoire was profiled, and TCRdb retains in-frame clones only, with some absent. In the table there are tens of thousands of clones, 67% of which are singletons. The sample was PBMCs. V gene TRBV28 combines with J gene TRBJ1-5; the match to TRBD1 covers 10 bases. The receptor's source is a man under 40 in good health and CMV-seronegative. The CDR3 sequence is CASVRRDRGSNQPQHF. The CDR3 region has the DNA TGTGCCAGCGTACGCCGGGACAGGGGTTCCAATCAGCCCCAGCATTTT.